This TCR beta chain was documented in a study of blood T cell repertoires in COVID-19. Study details: Collection of acute and convalescent COVID-19 samples took place in the United States, Italy and Spain. From T cells, B-cell-depleted T cells, or PBMCs came the material, which was cDNA or gDNA.

This clone was found many times. Original analysis: Amplification of reference gene primers provided the estimated nucleated cell counts. Method: immunoSEQ multiplex PCR; TCRdb's copy keeps in-frame clones and lacks some. Clonal size and the V and J genes are those of that table, whereas D and trimming came from the DNA. This sample yields 270,000 or so clones, of which over 75% are seen a single time; 13% belongs to the top ten. This sequence originates from a human donor in a cohort sampled during active COVID-19. The sample was peripheral blood.

This CDR3 is CASSLGEQETQYF. CDR3 bases: TGTGCCAGCAGCCTCGGGGAACAAGAGACCCAGTACTTC. The chain uses TRBV4-2 and TRBJ2-5, with D possibly being TRBD2 (5 bases). Looked up from germline, CDR1 is LGHNA and CDR2 is YNFKEQ. Trimming pared 4 bases from V and 2 bases from J, leaving 8 bases between. The CDR3 has 13 residues.